This record concerns one T cell receptor (beta chain) sequence. Its antigen is not identified. This specimen comes from a study of CD8 T cells in ankylosing spondylitis. Quantitative 5'-RACE with molecular barcodes generated TCR beta libraries. MiXCR was run by TCRdb on the 5' RACE reads, yielding one entry per CDR3 protein. The sample consists of some 350,000 distinct CDR3 sequences, over 12% of them appearing once. Findings and caveats of the study: Seven or eight highly homologous variants made up a TCR beta motif, and this motif appeared characteristic of ankylosing spondylitis blood. Disease-linked clones bore a CD8+ phenotype, appearing relatively rarely in peripheral blood. In synovial fluid and blood from reactive arthritis, some motif variants were previously reported.

Input material: blood, either unsorted or a sorted T cell fraction (not recorded which). This sequence originates from a male donor with ankylosing spondylitis or in good health (not recorded which).

CDR3 region: CASSHPSLQGYEQYF. The CDR3 DNA reads TGTGCCAGCAGTCATCCCTCGTTACAGGGATACGAGCAGTACTTC. The chain has TRBV25-1 and TRBJ2-7, with a possible D match to TRBD1 (6 bases). V was clipped by 5 bases and J by 4 bases, with 18 bases between them. The CDR3 length is 15 residues. Germline V gene data show CDR1 as MGHDK and CDR2 as SYGVNS.